This T cell receptor (beta chain) was sequenced during a study of blood T cell repertoires in COVID-19. Overall study context: The United States, Italy and Spain were the sources of the acute and convalescent COVID-19 samples. T cells, B-cell-depleted T cells, or PBMCs provided the cDNA or gDNA that served as material.

This clone was recorded only once. Looked up from germline, CDR1 is SGHAT and CDR2 is FQNNGV. Trimming left V 2 bases short and J 6 bases short, with 13 bases between. The CDR3 length is 15 residues. Patients in Seattle were enrolled during active infection, then followed longitudinally. In the original workflow: Amplification from reference gene primers served as the basis for estimated nucleated cell counts. The table came from immunoSEQ multiplex PCR; TCRdb's copy has only in-frame clones and leaves some out. That table furnishes V, J and clone size, whereas the DNA furnished D and trimming. This sample has more than 100,000 clones, with 90% found just once.

The material sequenced was peripheral blood. The chain is built from TRBV11-2 and TRBJ2-2, with D perhaps matching TRBD1 (5 bases). The TCR was taken from a woman aged 55-69 years with COVID-19, enrolled during active disease. CDR3 bases: TGTGCCAGCAGCTTAATGACAGTCAACGCCGGGGAGCTGTTTTTT. Its translation is CASSLMTVNAGELFF.